These T cell receptor beta chains were read from a single sample in a study of PD-1 blockade in classical Hodgkin lymphoma. Only in-frame clones appear in the TCRdb table, and some are missing; sequencing was by immunoSEQ multiplex PCR. The sample has 150,000 or so clones; just under 80% are singletons. The sequencing used peripheral blood mononuclear cells (PBMCs), collected before the second cycle of nivolumab. The receptor source for this set is a human donor with classical Hodgkin lymphoma. CDR3s include the opening cysteine and the closing phenylalanine or tryptophan. A D gene is named only where the DNA matches it firmly. The listing skips clone size in some rows; elsewhere it reads once, few, many or a size class.

>.|TRBJ1-1|TRBV10-1|TRBD1
CASSTPGQGDTEAFF
TGCGCCAGCAGTACCCCGGGACAGGGTGACACTGAAGCTTTCTTT
>.|TRBJ2-7|TRBV27|TRBD1
CASSPRQGVEEQYF
TGTGCCAGCAGTCCGAGACAGGGGGTTGAGGAGCAGTACTTC
>.|TRBJ2-1|TRBV13|TRBD2
CASSPWEGYGGTYNEQFF
TGTGCCAGCAGCCCCTGGGAGGGATACGGCGGGACTTACAATGAGCAGTTCTTC
>.|TRBJ2-1|TRBV29-1|.
CSAGDSYNEQFF
TGCAGCGCAGGGGATTCCTACAATGAGCAGTTCTTC
>.|TRBJ2-2|TRBV5-4|TRBD2
CASSFGGGNTGELFF
TGTGCCAGCAGCTTCGGCGGGGGGAACACCGGGGAGCTGTTTTTT
>many|TRBJ2-4|TRBV5-1|TRBD1
CASSLGDRVTNIQYF
TGCGCCAGCAGCTTGGGGGACAGGGTTACGAACATTCAGTACTTC
>.|TRBJ2-5|TRBV6-6|TRBD1
CASSWTGGRETQYF
TGTGCCAGCAGTTGGACAGGGGGCAGAGAGACCCAGTACTTC
>.|TRBJ1-4|TRBV7-9|TRBD1
CASSRLGTGEFNEKLFF
TGTGCCAGCAGCCGGTTAGGGACAGGGGAATTTAATGAAAAACTGTTTTTT
>.|TRBJ2-2|TRBV6-5|TRBD1
CASSQGQGWTGELFF
TGTGCCAGCAGTCAGGGACAGGGGTGGACCGGGGAGCTGTTTTTT
>.|TRBJ1-1|TRBV30|.
CAWSVYKNTEAFF
TGTGCCTGGAGTGTATATAAGAACACTGAAGCTTTCTTT
>.|TRBJ1-2|TRBV19|.
CASTRTDNYGYTF
TGTGCCAGTACCCGTACAGATAACTATGGCTACACCTTC
>.|TRBJ2-7|TRBV10-3|.
CAISPQANPSYEQYF
TGTGCCATCAGCCCACAGGCGAACCCCTCCTACGAGCAGTACTTC
>few|TRBJ2-1|TRBV5-1|TRBD1
CASSLEASTGVGEQFF
TGCGCCAGCAGCTTGGAAGCTTCCACAGGGGTGGGTGAGCAGTTCTTC
>.|TRBJ2-2|TRBV5-1|.
CASSTGLDTGELFF
TGCGCCAGCAGCACGGGACTGGACACCGGGGAGCTGTTTTTT
>.|TRBJ2-1|TRBV27|TRBD2
CASSFLKGPSGGHTSYNEQFF
TGTGCCAGCAGTTTTCTGAAGGGGCCTAGCGGGGGCCATACCTCCTACAATGAGCAGTTCTTC
>.|TRBJ2-1|TRBV5-6|TRBD2
CASTSLAGPDYNEQFF
TGTGCCAGCACGTCCCTAGCGGGGCCCGACTACAATGAGCAGTTCTTC
>.|TRBJ2-7|TRBV27|TRBD2
CASRLALYYEQYF
TGTGCCAGTCGACTAGCGCTTTACTACGAGCAGTACTTC
>.|TRBJ1-6|TRBV6-5|TRBD1
CASRATGFGNSPLHF
TGTGCCAGCAGGGCGACAGGGTTTGGGAATTCACCCCTCCACTTT
>.|TRBJ1-4|TRBV2|.
CASSDGTRGEKLFF
TGTGCCAGCAGTGACGGGACAAGGGGTGAAAAACTGTTTTTT
>.|TRBJ2-3|TRBV6-4|.
CASSDEAFTSTDTQYF
TGTGCCAGCAGTGACGAGGCATTCACTAGCACAGATACGCAGTATTTT
>few|TRBJ2-4|TRBV14|.
CASSQGAGEAKNIQYF
TGTGCCAGCAGCCAAGGGGCAGGGGAGGCCAAAAACATTCAGTACTTC
>.|TRBJ2-7|TRBV11-2|.
CASSPQPSSYEQYF
TGTGCCAGCAGCCCTCAGCCGTCCTCCTACGAGCAGTACTTC
>.|TRBJ2-1|TRBV11-1|.
CASSLGRAFYNEQFF
TGTGCCAGCAGCTTAGGTAGGGCCTTCTACAATGAGCAGTTCTTC
>once|TRBJ1-1|TRBV25-1|.
CASSGRGGVDAFF
TGTGCCAGCAGTGGTCGGGGAGGGGTAGATGCTTTCTTT
>once|TRBJ1-1|TRBV19|.
CASSIPPGQQRSGEAFF
TGTGCCAGTAGTATCCCCCCTGGACAGCAACGAAGCGGTGAAGCTTTCTTT
>once|TRBJ2-3|TRBV7-9|TRBD2
CASSSGDWLADSTDTQYF
TGTGCCAGCAGCTCGGGGGACTGGCTAGCGGATAGCACAGATACGCAGTATTTT
>.|TRBJ1-5|TRBV6-5|TRBD1
CASSLDRFLNQPQHF
TGTGCCAGCAGCCTGGACAGGTTCCTCAATCAGCCCCAGCATTTT
>.|TRBJ1-5|TRBV6-5|.
CASRGGSNQPQHF
TGTGCCAGCAGGGGGGGGAGTAATCAGCCCCAGCATTTT